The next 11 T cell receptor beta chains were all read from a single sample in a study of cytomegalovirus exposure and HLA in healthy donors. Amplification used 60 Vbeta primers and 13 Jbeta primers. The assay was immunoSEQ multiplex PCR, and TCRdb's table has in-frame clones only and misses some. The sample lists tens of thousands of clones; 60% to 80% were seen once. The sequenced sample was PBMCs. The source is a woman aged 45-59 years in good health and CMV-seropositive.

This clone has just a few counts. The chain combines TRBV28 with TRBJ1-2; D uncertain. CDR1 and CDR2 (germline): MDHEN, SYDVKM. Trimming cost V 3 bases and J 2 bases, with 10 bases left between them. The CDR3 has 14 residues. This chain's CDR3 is CASSFRQANYGYTF. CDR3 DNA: TGTGCCAGCAGTTTTCGGCAGGCCAACTATGGCTACACCTTC.

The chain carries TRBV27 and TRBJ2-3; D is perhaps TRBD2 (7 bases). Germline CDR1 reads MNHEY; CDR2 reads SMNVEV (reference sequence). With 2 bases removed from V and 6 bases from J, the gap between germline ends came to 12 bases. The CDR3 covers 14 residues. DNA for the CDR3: TGTGCCAGCAGTTTAGGGGGGGCGTTGGATACGCAGTATTTT. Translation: CASSLGGALDTQYF.

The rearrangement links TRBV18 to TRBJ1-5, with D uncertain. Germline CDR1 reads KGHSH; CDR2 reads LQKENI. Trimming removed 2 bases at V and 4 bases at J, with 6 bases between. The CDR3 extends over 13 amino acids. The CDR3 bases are TGTGCCAGCTCACCAGCGGAGAATCAGCCCCAGCATTTT. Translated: CASSPAENQPQHF.

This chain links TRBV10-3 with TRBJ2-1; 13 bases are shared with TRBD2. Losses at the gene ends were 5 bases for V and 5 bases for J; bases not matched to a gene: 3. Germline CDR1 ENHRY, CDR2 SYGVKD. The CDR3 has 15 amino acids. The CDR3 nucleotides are TGTGCCATCAGTCGACTAGCGGGAGGTGACAATGAGCAGTTCTTC. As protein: CAISRLAGGDNEQFF.

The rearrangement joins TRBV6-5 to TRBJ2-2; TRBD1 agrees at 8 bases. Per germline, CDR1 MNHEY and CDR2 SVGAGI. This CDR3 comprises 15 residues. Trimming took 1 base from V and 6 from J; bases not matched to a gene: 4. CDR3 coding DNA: TGTGCCAGCAGTTACTGGACAGGGACCCCCGGGGAGCTGTTTTTT. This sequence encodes CASSYWTGTPGELFF.

The CDR3 protein is CASSDLASGGLNEQFF. The CDR3 region has the DNA TGTGCCAGCAGTGATTTGGCTAGCGGGGGCCTTAATGAGCAGTTCTTC. This chain joins TRBV2 and TRBJ2-1; TRBD2 matches 10 bases. The CDR3 runs 16 residues. The V gene's germline CDR1 is SNHLY and CDR2 FYNNEI. Trimming cost V 3 bases and J 7 bases; bases outside gene matches: 9.

This CDR3 reads CASSEISGTRAEQFF. CDR3 DNA: TGTGCCAGCAGTGAAATCTCCGGGACTAGAGCTGAGCAGTTCTTC. The chain couples TRBV2 to TRBJ2-1; the match to TRBD2 covers 8 bases. The CDR3 length is 15 residues. Germline V gene data show CDR1 as SNHLY and CDR2 as FYNNEI. After removal of 2 bases from V and 9 bases from J, the junction contained 9 bases not matched to a gene.

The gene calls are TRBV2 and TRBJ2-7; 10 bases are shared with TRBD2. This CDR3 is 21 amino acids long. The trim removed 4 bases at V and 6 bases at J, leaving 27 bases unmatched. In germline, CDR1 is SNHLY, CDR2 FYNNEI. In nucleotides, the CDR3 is TGTGCCAGCAGTGCTCTAACATCAGTGGGACTAGCGACCCCGATACGACTCGAGCAGTACTTC. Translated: CASSALTSVGLATPIRLEQYF.

As DNA, the CDR3 is TGTGCCAGCAAGAGGGAAAATAGCAATCAGCCCCAGCATTTT. Amino acid sequence: CASKRENSNQPQHF. The rearrangement joins TRBV2 to TRBJ1-5; D gene ambiguous. This CDR3 has 14 residues. The V gene lost 7 bases and the J gene lost 0 bases, with 10 bases spanning the gap. In germline, CDR1 is SNHLY, CDR2 FYNNEI.

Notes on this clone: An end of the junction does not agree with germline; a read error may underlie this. The CDR3 DNA reads as TGTGCTAGCAGCTTCGGGACATGGACCTCCGAGCAGTACTTC. Amino acids: CASSFGTWTSEQYF. The chain uses TRBV7-7 and TRBJ2-7, with D possibly TRBD1 on 6 matching bases. Germline V gene sequence: CDR1 SSHAT, CDR2 FNYEAQ (reference sequence). CDR3 length: 14 residues.

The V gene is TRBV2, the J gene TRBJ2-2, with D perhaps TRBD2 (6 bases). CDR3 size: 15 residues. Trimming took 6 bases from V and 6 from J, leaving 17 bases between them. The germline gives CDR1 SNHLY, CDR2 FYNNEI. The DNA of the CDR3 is TGTGCCAGCAGAAGAGAAGTGGGAGGCGCCGGGGAGCTGTTTTTT. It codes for CASRREVGGAGELFF.